The rows below give T cell receptor beta chains drawn from one sample of a study of blood T cell repertoires in COVID-19. The table came from immunoSEQ multiplex PCR; TCRdb's copy has only in-frame clones and leaves some out. The table includes hundreds of thousands of clones, 88% detected once. Sequenced sample: PBMCs or T cells enriched from blood (not recorded which). The receptors shown here come from a woman aged 45-59 years with acute COVID-19. The CDR3 runs from the conserved cysteine through the conserved F or W. Fields, in order: CDR3 protein, CDR3 DNA, V gene, clone size, CDR3 length, J gene, D gene. D genes are given only for firm matches. The size of a clone is reported for some rows only, either as once, few or many, or as a class for expanded clones.

CDR3 protein: CASSQDHREGQGQFF
CDR3 DNA: TGTGCCAGCAGCCAAGATCACCGGGAGGGGCAGGGGCAGTTCTTC
V gene: TRBV3-1/TRBV3-2
clone size: -
CDR3 length: 15
J gene: TRBJ2-1
D gene: TRBD2

CDR3 protein: CASSQDGGASQPQHF
CDR3 DNA: TGTGCCAGCAGCCAAGATGGAGGGGCAAGTCAGCCCCAGCATTTT
V gene: TRBV4-2
clone size: few
CDR3 length: 15
J gene: TRBJ1-5
D gene: -

CDR3 protein: CASSSLADGETQYF
CDR3 DNA: TGCGCCAGCAGCTCCCTAGCGGATGGGGAGACCCAGTACTTC
V gene: TRBV5-1
clone size: -
CDR3 length: 14
J gene: TRBJ2-5
D gene: TRBD2

CDR3 protein: CASNTGANTGELFF
CDR3 DNA: TGTGCCAGCAATACAGGGGCTAACACCGGGGAGCTGTTTTTT
V gene: TRBV2
clone size: -
CDR3 length: 14
J gene: TRBJ2-2
D gene: TRBD1

CDR3 protein: CASSPAPVAGRLNTEAFF
CDR3 DNA: TGTGCCAGCTCACCAGCGCCGGTGGCAGGGAGGTTAAACACTGAAGCTTTCTTT
V gene: TRBV18
clone size: -
CDR3 length: 18
J gene: TRBJ1-1
D gene: -

CDR3 protein: CASRLQGGGYEQYF
CDR3 DNA: TGTGCCAGCAGACTACAGGGGGGAGGCTACGAGCAGTACTTC
V gene: TRBV28
clone size: once
CDR3 length: 14
J gene: TRBJ2-7
D gene: TRBD1

CDR3 protein: CASAPRAGGKNTGELFF
CDR3 DNA: TGTGCCAGCGCCCCAAGGGCAGGGGGCAAGAACACCGGGGAGCTGTTTTTT
V gene: TRBV18
clone size: -
CDR3 length: 17
J gene: TRBJ2-2
D gene: TRBD1

CDR3 protein: CASQGGLRETQYF
CDR3 DNA: TGTGCCAGCCAGGGGGGACTTAGGGAGACCCAGTACTTC
V gene: TRBV28
clone size: -
CDR3 length: 13
J gene: TRBJ2-5
D gene: -

CDR3 protein: CASSLGRPGYNEQFF
CDR3 DNA: TGTGCCAGCAGCTTAGGTCGACCGGGGTACAATGAGCAGTTCTTC
V gene: TRBV7-3
clone size: -
CDR3 length: 15
J gene: TRBJ2-1
D gene: -

CDR3 protein: CASSPETGTNYGYTF
CDR3 DNA: TGTGCCAGCTCACCTGAGACGGGAACTAACTATGGCTACACCTTC
V gene: TRBV18
clone size: -
CDR3 length: 15
J gene: TRBJ1-2
D gene: -

CDR3 protein: CAWSVLEGIYYNEQFF
CDR3 DNA: TGTGCCTGGAGTGTACTTGAGGGCATTTACTACAATGAGCAGTTCTTC
V gene: TRBV30
clone size: -
CDR3 length: 16
J gene: TRBJ2-1
D gene: -

CDR3 protein: CASSLAANDYEQYF
CDR3 DNA: TGCGCCAGCAGCTTGGCCGCTAATGACTACGAGCAGTACTTC
V gene: TRBV5-1
clone size: -
CDR3 length: 14
J gene: TRBJ2-7
D gene: -

CDR3 protein: CASSLVIRGIGELFF
CDR3 DNA: TGTGCCAGCAGCTTAGTGATACGAGGTATCGGGGAGCTGTTTTTT
V gene: TRBV7-2
clone size: -
CDR3 length: 15
J gene: TRBJ2-2
D gene: -

CDR3 protein: CASSTLDRALDGYTF
CDR3 DNA: TGTGCCAGCAGTACACTGGACAGGGCTTTGGATGGCTACACCTTC
V gene: TRBV28
clone size: -
CDR3 length: 15
J gene: TRBJ1-2
D gene: TRBD1

CDR3 protein: CASSGDRYSNQPQHF
CDR3 DNA: TGTGCCAGCAGTGGGGACAGGTATAGCAATCAGCCCCAGCATTTT
V gene: TRBV2
clone size: -
CDR3 length: 15
J gene: TRBJ1-5
D gene: TRBD1

CDR3 protein: CASSVGLADSYEQYF
CDR3 DNA: TGTGCCAGCAGCGTGGGACTAGCGGACTCCTACGAGCAGTACTTC
V gene: TRBV9
clone size: -
CDR3 length: 15
J gene: TRBJ2-7
D gene: TRBD2

CDR3 protein: CATWTGGAYGYTF
CDR3 DNA: TGTGCCACCTGGACAGGAGGGGCCTATGGCTACACCTTC
V gene: TRBV28
clone size: -
CDR3 length: 13
J gene: TRBJ1-2
D gene: TRBD1

CDR3 protein: CASGNSGRGGELFF
CDR3 DNA: TGTGCTAGTGGGAACAGCGGGAGGGGCGGGGAGCTGTTTTTT
V gene: TRBV12-5
clone size: -
CDR3 length: 14
J gene: TRBJ2-2
D gene: TRBD2

CDR3 protein: CASSTPIAGAYNEQFF
CDR3 DNA: TGTGCCAGTAGTACCCCCATAGCGGGAGCTTACAATGAGCAGTTCTTC
V gene: TRBV19
clone size: -
CDR3 length: 16
J gene: TRBJ2-1
D gene: TRBD2

CDR3 protein: CASSLVLTTGELFF
CDR3 DNA: TGTGCCAGCAGCTTAGTTCTAACCACCGGGGAGCTGTTTTTT
V gene: TRBV7-6
clone size: -
CDR3 length: 14
J gene: TRBJ2-2
D gene: -

CDR3 protein: CASSSGQGYYGYTF
CDR3 DNA: TGTGCCAGCAGCTCCGGACAGGGGTACTATGGCTACACCTTC
V gene: TRBV7-2
clone size: -
CDR3 length: 14
J gene: TRBJ1-2
D gene: TRBD1

CDR3 protein: CASSALPGQSRDEQYF
CDR3 DNA: TGTGCCAGCAGCGCCTTACCGGGACAGTCAAGGGACGAGCAGTACTTC
V gene: TRBV27
clone size: -
CDR3 length: 16
J gene: TRBJ2-7
D gene: TRBD1

CDR3 protein: CASSLSSVDYEQYF
CDR3 DNA: TGTGCCAGCAGTTTATCGTCGGTAGACTACGAGCAGTACTTC
V gene: TRBV27
clone size: once
CDR3 length: 14
J gene: TRBJ2-7
D gene: -

CDR3 protein: CASSFSSTGGGHSPLHF
CDR3 DNA: TGTGCCAGCAGTTTCTCCAGTACAGGGGGAGGACATTCACCCCTCCACTTT
V gene: TRBV28
clone size: -
CDR3 length: 17
J gene: TRBJ1-6
D gene: TRBD1

CDR3 protein: CASSITLWASIFYGYTF
CDR3 DNA: TGTGCCAGTAGTATAACCCTATGGGCGTCGATTTTCTATGGCTACACCTTC
V gene: TRBV19
clone size: -
CDR3 length: 17
J gene: TRBJ1-2
D gene: -

CDR3 protein: CASSFGRPKNIQYF
CDR3 DNA: TGTGCCAGCAGTTTCGGGAGACCGAAAAACATTCAGTACTTC
V gene: TRBV28
clone size: -
CDR3 length: 14
J gene: TRBJ2-4
D gene: -

CDR3 protein: CASSLGDRGGYEQYF
CDR3 DNA: TGCGCCAGCAGCTTGGGGGACAGGGGAGGGTACGAGCAGTACTTC
V gene: TRBV5-1
clone size: -
CDR3 length: 15
J gene: TRBJ2-7
D gene: TRBD1

CDR3 protein: CASSLAELQETQYF
CDR3 DNA: TGTGCCAGCAGCTTAGCGGAGCTCCAAGAGACCCAGTACTTC
V gene: TRBV7-9
clone size: -
CDR3 length: 14
J gene: TRBJ2-5
D gene: -

CDR3 protein: CASSWVTGSVYEQFF
CDR3 DNA: TGTGCCAGCAGCTGGGTGACCGGGAGTGTCTATGAGCAGTTCTTC
V gene: TRBV3-1/TRBV3-2
clone size: -
CDR3 length: 15
J gene: TRBJ2-1
D gene: -

CDR3 protein: CASSPPGAGNSPLHF
CDR3 DNA: TGCGCCAGCAGCCCCCCAGGGGCCGGAAATTCACCCCTCCACTTT
V gene: TRBV4-1
clone size: -
CDR3 length: 15
J gene: TRBJ1-6
D gene: -

CDR3 protein: CASSTRGAGELFF
CDR3 DNA: TGTGCCAGCTCAACCAGGGGTGCCGGGGAGCTGTTTTTT
V gene: TRBV18
clone size: -
CDR3 length: 13
J gene: TRBJ2-2
D gene: -

CDR3 protein: CASSQDLLYEQYF
CDR3 DNA: TGCGCCAGCAGCCAAGATTTACTCTACGAGCAGTACTTC
V gene: TRBV4-3
clone size: -
CDR3 length: 13
J gene: TRBJ2-7
D gene: -

CDR3 protein: CASSSHDVGDTGELFF
CDR3 DNA: TGTGCCAGCAGCTCCCACGACGTAGGAGACACCGGGGAGCTGTTTTTT
V gene: TRBV7-9
clone size: -
CDR3 length: 16
J gene: TRBJ2-2
D gene: -

CDR3 protein: CASSPFGRGSTDTQYF
CDR3 DNA: TGCGCCAGCAGCCCTTTCGGACGGGGAAGCACAGATACGCAGTATTTT
V gene: TRBV4-1
clone size: -
CDR3 length: 16
J gene: TRBJ2-3
D gene: -

CDR3 protein: CASSTGGHGYTF
CDR3 DNA: TGTGCCAGCAGCACGGGGGGCCATGGCTACACCTTC
V gene: TRBV28
clone size: -
CDR3 length: 12
J gene: TRBJ1-2
D gene: -

CDR3 protein: CASSYVGVGYTF
CDR3 DNA: TGTGCCAGCAGTTACGTCGGAGTTGGCTACACCTTC
V gene: TRBV6-2/TRBV6-3
clone size: -
CDR3 length: 12
J gene: TRBJ1-2
D gene: -

CDR3 protein: CASSLAGTSGLYEQYF
CDR3 DNA: TGTGCCAGCAGCTTAGCCGGGACTAGCGGCCTCTACGAGCAGTACTTC
V gene: TRBV11-3
clone size: -
CDR3 length: 16
J gene: TRBJ2-7
D gene: TRBD2

CDR3 protein: CASKRQGAEYGYTF
CDR3 DNA: TGTGCCAGCAAGAGGCAGGGGGCGGAGTATGGCTACACCTTC
V gene: TRBV28
clone size: once
CDR3 length: 14
J gene: TRBJ1-2
D gene: TRBD1

CDR3 protein: CASSLAQGDTQYF
CDR3 DNA: TGTGCCAGCAGCTTAGCCCAGGGAGATACGCAGTATTTT
V gene: TRBV7-2
clone size: -
CDR3 length: 13
J gene: TRBJ2-3
D gene: -

CDR3 protein: CASSQELRLAGEQYF
CDR3 DNA: TGTGCCAGCAGCCAAGAACTGAGGCTAGCGGGAGAGCAGTACTTC
V gene: TRBV3-1/TRBV3-2
clone size: -
CDR3 length: 15
J gene: TRBJ2-7
D gene: TRBD2

CDR3 protein: CASSPTGWITGELFF
CDR3 DNA: TGTGCCAGCAGCCCTACAGGGTGGATAACCGGGGAGCTGTTTTTT
V gene: TRBV11-2
clone size: -
CDR3 length: 15
J gene: TRBJ2-2
D gene: -

CDR3 protein: CASRGLQGPYEQYF
CDR3 DNA: TGTGCCAGCAGGGGGTTACAGGGGCCCTACGAGCAGTACTTC
V gene: TRBV6-5
clone size: -
CDR3 length: 14
J gene: TRBJ2-7
D gene: TRBD1